This T cell receptor (beta chain) was recorded in a study of shared T cell receptors in the human thymus. The CDR3 totals 17 residues. Germline CDR1 reads LNHNV; CDR2 reads YYDKDF (reference sequence). The V and J ends lost 0 bases and 2 bases respectively, with 14 bases between them. Here immunoSEQ multiplex PCR was the method, and the copy in TCRdb shows in-frame clones only, minus some. The repertoire has roughly 710,000 clones, over 75% of them found once; the top ten carry approximately 0.01%. This sample was shared with a second study, whose subject was human thymus T cells.

The clonotype originates from a girl under three years old with a congenital heart defect. Sample: thymocytes. The chain uses TRBV15 and TRBJ1-5, with D tentatively TRBD1 (6 bases). The DNA for the CDR3 is TGTGCCACCAGCAGAGAGCGGGGGGCTAAGCGCAATCAGCCCCAGCATTTT. Translated, it gives CATSRERGAKRNQPQHF.